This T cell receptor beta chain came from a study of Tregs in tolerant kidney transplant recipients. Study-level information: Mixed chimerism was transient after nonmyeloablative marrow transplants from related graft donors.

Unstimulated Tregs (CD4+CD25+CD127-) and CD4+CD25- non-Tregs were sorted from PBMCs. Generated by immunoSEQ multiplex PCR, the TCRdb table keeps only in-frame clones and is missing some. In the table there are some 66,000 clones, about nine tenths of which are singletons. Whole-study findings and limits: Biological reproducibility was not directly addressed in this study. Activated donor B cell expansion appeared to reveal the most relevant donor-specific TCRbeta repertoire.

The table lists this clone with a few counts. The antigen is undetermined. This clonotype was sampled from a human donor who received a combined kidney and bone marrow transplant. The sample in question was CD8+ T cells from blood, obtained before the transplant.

The CDR3 sequence: CASSSSGRTYEQYF. The CDR3 nucleotides are TGTGCCAGCAGTAGTTCCGGGAGGACCTACGAGCAGTACTTC. V and J are TRBV27 and TRBJ2-7; the match to TRBD2 covers 7 bases. The CDR3 runs 14 residues. The germline gives CDR1 MNHEY, CDR2 SMNVEV (reference sequence). V lost 5 bases, J lost 2 bases, and 6 bases stayed unmatched.